These T cell receptor beta chains were read from a single sample in a study of human T cells and chemical hapten exposure. One entry per CDR3 protein, called by TCRdb with MiXCR from the RACE reads. Seen here are some 90,000 distinct CDR3 sequences, approximately 10% observed once, and the top ten hold roughly 3%. The starting material was whole blood, obtained in connection with sensitization to the hapten diphenylcyclopropenone (DPC). These receptors were taken from a woman in her forties with alopecia areata. Some clones in this sample may be carry-over from other donors' samples. The CDR3 runs from the conserved cysteine through the conserved F or W. The D gene is left open where the match is weak. For some rows the clone size is stated as once, few or many, or as a class when expanded; others skip it.

V gene: TRBV7-2
clone size: few
J gene: TRBJ2-1
D gene: .
CDR3 DNA: TGTGCCAGCAGCTCCCTACGGGCCAACAATGAGCAGTTCTTC
CDR3 protein: CASSSLRANNEQFF

V gene: TRBV6-6
clone size: many
J gene: TRBJ1-2
D gene: .
CDR3 DNA: TGTGCCAGCAGTTACTCGGCGCTCTCAGGGGCGAACTATGGCTACACCTTC
CDR3 protein: CASSYSALSGANYGYTF

V gene: TRBV2
clone size: many
J gene: TRBJ2-7
D gene: .
CDR3 DNA: TGTGCCAGCATGAAACAGGTGAACTCCTACGAGCAGTACTTC
CDR3 protein: CASMKQVNSYEQYF

V gene: TRBV6-1
clone size: many
J gene: TRBJ2-1
D gene: .
CDR3 DNA: TGTGCCAGCAGTGAAGGTCCGGGGAGTGAGCAGTTCTTC
CDR3 protein: CASSEGPGSEQFF

V gene: TRBV12-3/TRBV12-4
clone size: few
J gene: TRBJ1-2
D gene: .
CDR3 DNA: TGTGCCAGCAGCGATTATAGCCAGAGTTATGGCTACACCTTC
CDR3 protein: CASSDYSQSYGYTF

V gene: TRBV7-2
clone size: few
J gene: TRBJ1-2
D gene: TRBD1
CDR3 DNA: TGTGCCAGCAGCTTGAGGCAGGGGGCGATAGGTGGCTACACCTTC
CDR3 protein: CASSLRQGAIGGYTF

V gene: TRBV7-2
clone size: .
J gene: TRBJ2-7
D gene: TRBD2
CDR3 DNA: TGTGCCAGCACTACTAGCGGGGGACCCTACGAGCAGTACTTC
CDR3 protein: CASTTSGGPYEQYF

V gene: TRBV12-5
clone size: many
J gene: TRBJ2-2
D gene: .
CDR3 DNA: TGTGCTAGTGGTCCAACAGGGAGGACCGGGGAGCTGTTTTTT
CDR3 protein: CASGPTGRTGELFF

V gene: TRBV6-5
clone size: .
J gene: TRBJ2-7
D gene: .
CDR3 DNA: TGTGCCAGCAGTTACGTGGGGGGAACCTACGAGCAGTACTTC
CDR3 protein: CASSYVGGTYEQYF

V gene: TRBV6-6
clone size: few
J gene: TRBJ2-7
D gene: TRBD1
CDR3 DNA: TGTGCCAGCAGTTACTCGTCCACAGGGGGCGACGAGCAGTACTTC
CDR3 protein: CASSYSSTGGDEQYF

V gene: TRBV6-6
clone size: .
J gene: TRBJ2-1
D gene: TRBD2
CDR3 DNA: TGTGCCAGCAGTTACCCACACAGGAGCGGGGGGGGAGCCTATGAGCAGTTCTTC
CDR3 protein: CASSYPHRSGGGAYEQFF

V gene: TRBV6-2/TRBV6-3
clone size: many
J gene: TRBJ2-3
D gene: .
CDR3 DNA: TGTGCCAGCAGTTACCCGACCTCCAGGGGAGATACGCAGTATTTT
CDR3 protein: CASSYPTSRGDTQYF

V gene: TRBV28
clone size: many
J gene: TRBJ2-5
D gene: TRBD1
CDR3 DNA: TGTGCCAGCAGTTCCCGCCGGGACAGAACCCAAGAGACCCAGTACTTC
CDR3 protein: CASSSRRDRTQETQYF

V gene: TRBV12-3/TRBV12-4
clone size: few
J gene: TRBJ1-1
D gene: .
CDR3 DNA: TGTGCCAGCAGTTTTCAAGTGGGCTTCGGCTTAGAAGCTTTCTTT
CDR3 protein: CASSFQVGFGLEAFF

V gene: TRBV5-4
clone size: many
J gene: TRBJ2-3
D gene: .
CDR3 DNA: TGTGCCAGCAGCTTCCGGGGTAGGAGCACAGATACGCAGTATTTT
CDR3 protein: CASSFRGRSTDTQYF

V gene: TRBV30
clone size: .
J gene: TRBJ2-7
D gene: .
CDR3 DNA: TGTGCCTGGAGTGGAACATTCTCCTACGAGCAGTACTTC
CDR3 protein: CAWSGTFSYEQYF

V gene: TRBV7-8
clone size: .
J gene: TRBJ2-1
D gene: .
CDR3 DNA: TGTGCCAGCAGCTTAGCAAAGGGGAACAATGAGCAGTTCTTC
CDR3 protein: CASSLAKGNNEQFF

V gene: TRBV7-9
clone size: many
J gene: TRBJ2-3
D gene: .
CDR3 DNA: TGTGCCAGAGCCACGGGGACCACAGATACGCAGTATTTT
CDR3 protein: CARATGTTDTQYF

V gene: TRBV28
clone size: .
J gene: TRBJ2-6
D gene: TRBD1
CDR3 DNA: TGTGCCACCGGGACAGGGGGAATGTCTGGGGCCAACGTCCTGACTTTC
CDR3 protein: CATGTGGMSGANVLTF

V gene: TRBV28
clone size: many
J gene: TRBJ1-2
D gene: .
CDR3 DNA: TGTGCCAGCACCCTTGGCGGGGGGGGCGCCGGTGGCTACACCTTC
CDR3 protein: CASTLGGGGAGGYTF

V gene: TRBV5-4
clone size: many
J gene: TRBJ1-6
D gene: .
CDR3 DNA: TGTGCCAGCACGGCTCCGGCGGGGCTGGCCCTCCACTTT
CDR3 protein: CASTAPAGLALHF

V gene: TRBV6-5
clone size: .
J gene: TRBJ1-6
D gene: TRBD1
CDR3 DNA: TGTGCCAGCAGACCGACAGGGAGGGTGGATAATTCACCCCTCCACTTT
CDR3 protein: CASRPTGRVDNSPLHF

V gene: TRBV6-2/TRBV6-3
clone size: many
J gene: TRBJ1-6
D gene: .
CDR3 DNA: TGTGCCAGCCTCAACGGAAATTCACCCCTCCACTTT
CDR3 protein: CASLNGNSPLHF

V gene: TRBV6-5
clone size: many
J gene: TRBJ1-4
D gene: TRBD1
CDR3 DNA: TGTGCCAGCAGACCCGGACAGGGGGCGATGGTTGAAAAACTGTTTTTT
CDR3 protein: CASRPGQGAMVEKLFF

V gene: TRBV12-3/TRBV12-4
clone size: many
J gene: TRBJ1-1
D gene: .
CDR3 DNA: TGTGCCAGCAGTTTATGGCAGCCCATCGGAGCTTTCTTT
CDR3 protein: CASSLWQPIGAFF

V gene: TRBV7-9
clone size: many
J gene: TRBJ1-5
D gene: .
CDR3 DNA: TGTGCCAGCAGCTTAGAACCCAGGGAAGGGCCCCAGCATTTT
CDR3 protein: CASSLEPREGPQHF

V gene: TRBV6-2/TRBV6-3
clone size: few
J gene: TRBJ2-5
D gene: .
CDR3 DNA: TGTGCCAGCAACACACGTTCCAAAGAGACCCAGTACTTC
CDR3 protein: CASNTRSKETQYF

V gene: TRBV9
clone size: .
J gene: TRBJ2-2
D gene: .
CDR3 DNA: TGTGCCAGCAGCGTACCCCGCGGGGAGCTGTTTTTT
CDR3 protein: CASSVPRGELFF

V gene: TRBV3-1
clone size: many
J gene: TRBJ2-5
D gene: .
CDR3 DNA: TGTGCCAGCAGCCAAGAACGGGCCTCCCAAGAGACCCAGTACTTC
CDR3 protein: CASSQERASQETQYF

V gene: TRBV2
clone size: .
J gene: TRBJ1-2
D gene: TRBD1
CDR3 DNA: TGTGCCAGCAGTCTCGGACAGGAGGTCTATGGCTACACCTTC
CDR3 protein: CASSLGQEVYGYTF